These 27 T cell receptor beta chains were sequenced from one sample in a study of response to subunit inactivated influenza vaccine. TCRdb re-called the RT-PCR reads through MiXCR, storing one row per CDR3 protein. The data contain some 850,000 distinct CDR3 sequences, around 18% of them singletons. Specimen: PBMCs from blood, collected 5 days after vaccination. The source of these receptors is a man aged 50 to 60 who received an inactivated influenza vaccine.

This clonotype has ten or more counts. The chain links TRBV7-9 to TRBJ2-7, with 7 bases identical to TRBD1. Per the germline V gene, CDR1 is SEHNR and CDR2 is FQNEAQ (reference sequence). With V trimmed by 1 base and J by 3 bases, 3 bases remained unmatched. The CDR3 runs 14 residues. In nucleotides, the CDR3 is TGTGCCAGCAGCTTAGACAGGGGCGTCTACGAGCAGTACTTC. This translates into CASSLDRGVYEQYF.

Here the CDR3 reads CASSQDDRRGVYEQYF. The CDR3, as DNA: TGCGCCAGCAGCCAAGATGATCGTCGGGGGGTCTACGAGCAGTACTTC. V gene TRBV4-3 combines with J gene TRBJ2-7, with 7 bases aligning to TRBD2. The V gene's germline CDR1 is LGHNA and CDR2 YSLEER. V trimming: 0 bases; J trimming: 3 bases; junction bases outside the gene matches: 8. There are 16 residues in the CDR3.

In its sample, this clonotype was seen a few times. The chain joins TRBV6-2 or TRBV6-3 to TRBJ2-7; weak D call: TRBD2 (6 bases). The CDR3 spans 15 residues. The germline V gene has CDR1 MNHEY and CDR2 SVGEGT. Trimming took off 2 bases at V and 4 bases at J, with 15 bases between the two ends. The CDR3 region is CASSYLGTLGYEQYF. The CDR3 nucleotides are TGTGCCAGCAGTTACCTCGGGACTTTAGGATACGAGCAGTACTTC.

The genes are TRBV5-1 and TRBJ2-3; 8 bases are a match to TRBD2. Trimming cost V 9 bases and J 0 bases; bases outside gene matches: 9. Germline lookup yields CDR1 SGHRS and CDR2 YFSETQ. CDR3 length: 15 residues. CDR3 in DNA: TGCGCCACCTTCGAGTCTAGCGGGAGCACAGATACGCAGTATTTT. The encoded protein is CATFESSGSTDTQYF. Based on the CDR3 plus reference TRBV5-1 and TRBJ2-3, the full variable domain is KAGVTQTPRYLIKTRGQQVTLSCSPISGHRSVSWYQQTPGQGLQFLFEYFSETQRNKGNFPGRFSGRQFSNSRSEMNVSTLELGDSALYLCATFESSGSTDTQYFGPGTRLTVL.

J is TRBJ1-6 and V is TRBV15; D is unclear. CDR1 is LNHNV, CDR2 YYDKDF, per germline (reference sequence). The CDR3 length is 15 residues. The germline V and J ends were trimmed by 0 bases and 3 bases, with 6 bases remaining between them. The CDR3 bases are TGTGCCACCAGCAGAGACGGAAACTATAATTCACCCCTCCACTTT. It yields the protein CATSRDGNYNSPLHF.

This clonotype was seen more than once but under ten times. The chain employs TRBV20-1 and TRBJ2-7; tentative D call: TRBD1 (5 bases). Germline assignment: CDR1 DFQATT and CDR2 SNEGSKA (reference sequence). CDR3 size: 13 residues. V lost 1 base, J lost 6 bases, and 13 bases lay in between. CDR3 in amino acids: CSARVGELGEQYF. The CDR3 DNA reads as TGCAGTGCTAGAGTAGGGGAATTGGGCGAGCAGTACTTC.

The CDR3 nucleotides read TGCAGTGCTAGAAGGGACATACGTCGGGAGCCCCAGCATTTT. This codes for CSARRDIRREPQHF. The V and J genes are TRBV20-1 and TRBJ1-5; perhaps TRBD1 as D (6 bases). The CDR3 contains 14 residues. V dropped 2 bases and J dropped 8 bases, with 16 bases sitting between them. In germline, CDR1 is DFQATT, CDR2 SNEGSKA (reference sequence).

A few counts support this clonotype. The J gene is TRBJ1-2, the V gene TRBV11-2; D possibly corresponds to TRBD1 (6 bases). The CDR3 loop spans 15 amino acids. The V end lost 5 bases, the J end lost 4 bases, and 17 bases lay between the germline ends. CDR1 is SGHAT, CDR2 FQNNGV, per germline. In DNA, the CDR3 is TGTGCCAGCAGCGATGCAAAGGGGGGAGCCTATGGCTACACCTTC. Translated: CASSDAKGGAYGYTF. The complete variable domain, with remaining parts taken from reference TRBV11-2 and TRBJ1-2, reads EAGVAQSPRYKIIEKRQSVAFWCNPISGHATLYWYQQILGQGPKLLIQFQNNGVVDDSQLPKDRFSAERLKGVDSTLKIQPAKLEDSAVYLCASSDAKGGAYGYTFGSGTRLTVV.

The CDR3 region is CASSYGGAGYEQYF. CDR3 nucleotides: TGTGCCAGCAGTTACGGCGGGGCCGGCTACGAGCAGTACTTC. The rearrangement links TRBV6-5 to TRBJ2-7; the D gene is possibly TRBD2 (6 bases). The CDR3 has 14 amino acids. The germline V gene has CDR1 MNHEY and CDR2 SVGAGI. V dropped 2 bases and J dropped 3 bases, with 11 bases sitting between them.

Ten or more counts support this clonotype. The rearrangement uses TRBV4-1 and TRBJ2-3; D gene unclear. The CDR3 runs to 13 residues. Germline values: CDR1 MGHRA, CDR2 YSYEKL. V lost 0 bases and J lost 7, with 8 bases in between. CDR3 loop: CASSQDHKNTQYF. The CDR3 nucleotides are TGCGCCAGCAGCCAAGATCATAAGAATACGCAGTATTTT.

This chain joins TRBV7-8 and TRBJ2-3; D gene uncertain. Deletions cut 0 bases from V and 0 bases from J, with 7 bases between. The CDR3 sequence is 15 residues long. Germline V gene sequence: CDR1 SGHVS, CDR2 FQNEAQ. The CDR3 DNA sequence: TGTGCCAGCAGCTTAGCGCCGTCTAGCACAGATACGCAGTATTTT. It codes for CASSLAPSSTDTQYF.

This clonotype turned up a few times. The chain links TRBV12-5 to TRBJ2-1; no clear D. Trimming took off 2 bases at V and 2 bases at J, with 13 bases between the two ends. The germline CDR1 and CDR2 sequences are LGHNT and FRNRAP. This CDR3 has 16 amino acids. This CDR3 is CASGLPGLPPYNEQFF. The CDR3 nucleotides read TGTGCTAGTGGTTTGCCGGGTCTCCCGCCCTACAATGAGCAGTTCTTC.

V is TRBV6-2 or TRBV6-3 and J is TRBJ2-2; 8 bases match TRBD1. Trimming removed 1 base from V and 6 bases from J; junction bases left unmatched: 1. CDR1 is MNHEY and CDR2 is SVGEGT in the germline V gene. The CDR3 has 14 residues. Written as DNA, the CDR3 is TGTGCCAGCAGTTACTGGACAGGGTCCGGGGAGCTGTTTTTT. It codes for CASSYWTGSGELFF.

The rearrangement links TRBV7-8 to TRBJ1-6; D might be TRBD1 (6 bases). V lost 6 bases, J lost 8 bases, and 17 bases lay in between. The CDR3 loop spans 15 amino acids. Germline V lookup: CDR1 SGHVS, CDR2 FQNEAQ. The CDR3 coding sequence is TGTGCCAGCAGTTGGTTGGCAGGGGTTTATTCACCCCTCCACTTT. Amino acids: CASSWLAGVYSPLHF.

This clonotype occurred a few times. CDR3 nucleotide sequence: TGTGCCAGCAGTTACTCCACCGGAGTTGGAAACACCATATATTTT. Translation gives CASSYSTGVGNTIYF. This chain connects TRBV6-5 to TRBJ1-3; D ambiguous. The germline CDR1 and CDR2 sequences are MNHEY and SVGAGI. V lost 0 bases to trimming and J lost 3 bases, with 9 bases between them. The CDR3 loop spans 15 amino acids.

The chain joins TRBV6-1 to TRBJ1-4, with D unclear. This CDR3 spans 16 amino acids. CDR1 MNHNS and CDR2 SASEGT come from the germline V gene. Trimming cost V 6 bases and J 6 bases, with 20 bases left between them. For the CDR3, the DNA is TGTGCCAGCAGCCTTGGGAAAAGCAGGAGATATGAAAAACTGTTTTTT. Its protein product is CASSLGKSRRYEKLFF.

The CDR3 spells CASSSRTSGASEQYF. The DNA for the CDR3 is TGTGCCAGCAGTTCTCGGACTAGCGGGGCCTCCGAGCAGTACTTC. This chain links TRBV28 with TRBJ2-7; TRBD2 matches 12 bases. J was trimmed by 6 bases and V by 4 bases; bases with no gene match: 7. The germline V gene has CDR1 MDHEN and CDR2 SYDVKM. This CDR3 has 15 residues.

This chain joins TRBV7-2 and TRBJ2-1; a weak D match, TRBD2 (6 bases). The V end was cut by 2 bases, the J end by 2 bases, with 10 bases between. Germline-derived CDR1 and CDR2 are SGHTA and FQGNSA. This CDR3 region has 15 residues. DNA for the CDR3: TGTGCCAGCAGCTTATCCCGCGGGACCTACAATGAGCAGTTCTTC. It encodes CASSLSRGTYNEQFF.

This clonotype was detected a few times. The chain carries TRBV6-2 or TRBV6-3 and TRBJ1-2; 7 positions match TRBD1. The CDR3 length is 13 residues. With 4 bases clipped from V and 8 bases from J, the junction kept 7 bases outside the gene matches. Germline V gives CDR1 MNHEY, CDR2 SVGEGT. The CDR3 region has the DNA TGTGCCAGCAGTTCCTACAGGGGCCCGGGCTACACCTTC. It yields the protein CASSSYRGPGYTF.

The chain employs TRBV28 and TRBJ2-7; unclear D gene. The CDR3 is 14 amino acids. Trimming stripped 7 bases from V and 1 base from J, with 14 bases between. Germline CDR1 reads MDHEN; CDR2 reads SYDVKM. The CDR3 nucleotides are TGTGCCAGCACCAATTTGGTTTTGTCCTACGAGCAGTACTTC. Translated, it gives CASTNLVLSYEQYF.

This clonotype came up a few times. The CDR3 DNA follows: TGCGCCAGCCCCGGACAGCACAATGAGCAGTTCTTC. Translation: CASPGQHNEQFF. The rearrangement joins TRBV5-1 to TRBJ2-1; a weak D match, TRBD1 (6 bases). V was cut by 7 bases and J by 5 bases, with 10 bases left in between. This CDR3 contains 12 residues. Germline V CDR1 and CDR2: SGHRS, YFSETQ.

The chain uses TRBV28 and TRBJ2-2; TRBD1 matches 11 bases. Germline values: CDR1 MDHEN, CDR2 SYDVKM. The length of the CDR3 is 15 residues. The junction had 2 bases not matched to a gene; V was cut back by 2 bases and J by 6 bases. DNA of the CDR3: TGTGCCAGCAGTTTAAGGACAGGGGGCTCCGGGGAGCTGTTTTTT. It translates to CASSLRTGGSGELFF.

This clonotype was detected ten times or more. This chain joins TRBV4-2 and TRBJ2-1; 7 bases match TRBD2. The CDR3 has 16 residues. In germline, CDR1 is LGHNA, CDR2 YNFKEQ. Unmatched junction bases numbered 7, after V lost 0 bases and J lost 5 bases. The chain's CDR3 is CASSQDLGLVNNEQFF. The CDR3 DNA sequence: TGTGCCAGCAGCCAAGATCTCGGACTAGTAAACAATGAGCAGTTCTTC.

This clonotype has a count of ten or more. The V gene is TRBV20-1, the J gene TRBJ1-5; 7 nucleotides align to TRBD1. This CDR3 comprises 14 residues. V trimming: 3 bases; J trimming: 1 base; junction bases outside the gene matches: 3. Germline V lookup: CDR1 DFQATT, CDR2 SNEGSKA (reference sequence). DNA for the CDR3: TGCAGTGCTAGGACAGGGTCCAGCAATCAGCCCCAGCATTTT. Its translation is CSARTGSSNQPQHF.

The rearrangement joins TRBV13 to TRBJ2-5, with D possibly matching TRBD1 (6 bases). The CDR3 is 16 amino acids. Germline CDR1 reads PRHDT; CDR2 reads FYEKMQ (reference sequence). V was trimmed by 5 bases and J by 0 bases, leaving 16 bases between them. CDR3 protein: CASSPSVTGYQETQYF. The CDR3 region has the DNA TGTGCCAGCAGCCCCAGCGTCACAGGGTACCAAGAGACCCAGTACTTC.

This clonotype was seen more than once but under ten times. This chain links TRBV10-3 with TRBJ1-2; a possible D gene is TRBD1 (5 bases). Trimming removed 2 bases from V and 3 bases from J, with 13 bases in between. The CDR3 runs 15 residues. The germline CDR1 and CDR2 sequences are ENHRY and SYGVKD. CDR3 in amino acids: CAISEPHRGDYGYTF. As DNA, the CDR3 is TGTGCCATCAGTGAGCCCCACCGGGGCGACTATGGCTACACCTTC.

The CDR3 DNA reads as TGCAGCGTTCAGCCGACGACGGGAGGCTACACCTTC. Translating gives CSVQPTTGGYTF. The chain carries TRBV29-1 and TRBJ1-2; D is undetermined. Trimming stripped 5 bases from V and 8 bases from J, with 15 bases between. The CDR3 has 12 residues. CDR1 is SQVTM and CDR2 is ANQGSEA in the germline V gene. The entire variable domain, with the rest obtained from reference TRBV29-1 and TRBJ1-2, is as follows: SAVISQKPSRDICQRGTSLTIQCQVDSQVTMMFWYRQQPGQSLTLIATANQGSEATYESGFVIDKFPISRPNLTFSTLTVSNMSPEDSSIYLCSVQPTTGGYTFGSGTRLTVV.